This T cell receptor beta chain comes out of a study of blood T cell repertoires in COVID-19. Overall study: Specimens from acute and convalescent COVID-19 originated in the United States, Italy and Spain.

Germline loops: CDR1 KGHDR, CDR2 SFDVKD. V lost 6 bases to trimming and J lost 1 base, with 14 bases between them. The CDR3 consists of 15 residues. The protocol was immunoSEQ multiplex PCR, while the TCRdb copy is restricted to in-frame clones and leaves out a portion. The sample contains some 170,000 clones, around 83% of which appear only once. The sequence was obtained from a woman aged 60-75 years with acute or convalescent COVID-19. The chain combines TRBV24-1 with TRBJ2-5; D ambiguous. Source material: peripheral blood. CDR3 nucleotides: TGTGCCACCAGTCATCCAGGATCCTTCCAAGAGACCCAGTACTTC. This sequence encodes CATSHPGSFQETQYF.